These 4 T cell receptor beta chains were sequenced from one sample in a study of T cells in women clearing cervical HPV infection. This table comes from immunoSEQ multiplex PCR, and its TCRdb copy is limited to in-frame clones, with some not included. The listing records approximately 52,000 clones. Material for sequencing was blood buffy coat. The source is a woman aged 18 to 75 with a cervical HPV16 infection that either progressed to CIN3+ or cleared (not recorded which).

The CDR3 spells CATQGGGSYNSPLHF. The CDR3 bases that were read are TGTGCCACTCAAGGGGGAGGCTCCTATAATTCACCC. The chain combines TRBV19 with TRBJ1-6; D might be TRBD1 (6 bases). The read terminates 3 residues before the CDR3 end, so the remaining end is supplied by the germline J gene. Deletions cut 10 bases from V and 0 bases from J, with 13 bases between. This CDR3 comprises 15 residues. Germline CDR1 LNHDA, CDR2 SQIVND (reference sequence).

Comment on this clone: The observed sequence ends 3 residues before the CDR3 terminus, with the missing tail filled in from the germline J gene. This rearrangement joins TRBV4-1 to TRBJ2-3, with 7 nucleotides matching TRBD1. V gave up 4 bases and J gave up 1 base; unmatched junction bases: 5. CDR1 MGHRA and CDR2 YSYEKL come from the germline V gene. The length of the CDR3 is 15 residues. The sequenced part of the CDR3 DNA is TGCGCCAGCAGCCCACGACAGGGAGGCACAGATACG. This translates into CASSPRQGGTDT. The CDR3 in full is CASSPRQGGTDTQYF.

With regard to this clone: The read terminates 3 residues ahead of where the CDR3 ends, so the germline J gene completes it. The chain uses TRBV5-1 and TRBJ2-7, with a tentative D call TRBD1 (6 bases). Germline lookup yields CDR1 SGHRS and CDR2 YFSETQ. This CDR3 has 14 residues. V shed 2 bases and J shed 6 bases, with 15 bases lying between them. CDR3 bases read: TGCGCCAGCAGCTTAATAATATCAGGGGTCGAG. Its protein is CASSLIISGVE. The entire CDR3 sequence reads CASSLIISGVEQYF.

Regarding this clone: The CDR3 is cut off 3 residues early in the read; its end comes from the germline J gene. This chain links TRBV28 with TRBJ1-2; 8 bases match TRBD1. The germline CDR1 and CDR2 sequences are MDHEN and SYDVKM. This CDR3 has 13 amino acids. The covered CDR3 bases are TGTGCCAGCTTTGACCAGGGGGCAGAGGGC. Amino acids: CASFDQGAEG. The CDR3 as a whole reads CASFDQGAEGYTF.